This TCR beta chain was sequenced for a study of shared clonotypes between healthy human individuals. The V gene lost 2 bases and the J gene lost 2 bases, with 7 bases spanning the gap. The CDR3 is 13 residues long. CDR1 and CDR2 from the germline V gene are MDHEN and SYDVKM. Profiled with immunoSEQ multiplex PCR; TCRdb holds only in-frame clones, not every one. The table shows some 700,000 clones, with around 90% occurring only once. As for this clone: The sample holds other DNA sequences that translate to the same CDR3.

The clonotype comes from a man aged 18 to 30 in good health. Some clones in this sample may be carry-over from other donors' samples. The sample comprised memory CD8+ T cells from PBMCs. Specified subset: CD45RO+ cells pooled with CCR7-negative TemRA cells. The chain uses TRBV28 and TRBJ2-7; D gene unclear. CDR3 coding DNA: TGTGCCAGCAGTTTAGCAGGAACCTACGAGCAGTACTTC. It yields the protein CASSLAGTYEQYF.